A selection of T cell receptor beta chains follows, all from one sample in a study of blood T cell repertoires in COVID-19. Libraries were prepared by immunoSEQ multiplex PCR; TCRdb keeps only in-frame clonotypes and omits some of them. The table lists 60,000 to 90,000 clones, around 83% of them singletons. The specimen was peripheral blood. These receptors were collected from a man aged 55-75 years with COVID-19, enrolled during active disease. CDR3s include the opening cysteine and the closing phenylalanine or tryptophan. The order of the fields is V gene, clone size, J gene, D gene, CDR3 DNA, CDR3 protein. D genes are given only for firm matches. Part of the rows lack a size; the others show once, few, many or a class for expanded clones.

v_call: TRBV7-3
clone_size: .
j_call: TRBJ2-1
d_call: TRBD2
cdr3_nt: TGTGCCAGCAGCAACAAAGGACTAGCGGGAGAGGAGGGTGAGCAGTTCTTC
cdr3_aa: CASSNKGLAGEEGEQFF

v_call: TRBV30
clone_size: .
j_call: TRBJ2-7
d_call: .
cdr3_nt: TGTGCCTGGAGTGTAGACTGGTACGAGCAGTACTTC
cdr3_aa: CAWSVDWYEQYF

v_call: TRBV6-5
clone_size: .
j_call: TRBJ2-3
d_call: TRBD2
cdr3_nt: TGTGCCAGCAGAAATAGCGGGGGGGCAGATACGCAGTATTTT
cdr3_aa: CASRNSGGADTQYF

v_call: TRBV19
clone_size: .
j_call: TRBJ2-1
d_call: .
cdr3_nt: TGTGCCAGTAGTATAGACAGGGGTTCATACAATGAGCAGTTCTTC
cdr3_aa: CASSIDRGSYNEQFF

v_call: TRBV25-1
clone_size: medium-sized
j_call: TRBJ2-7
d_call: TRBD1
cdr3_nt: TGTGCCAGCAGTGAGGGCAGGGGGCTGGGAGAGCAGTACTTC
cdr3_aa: CASSEGRGLGEQYF

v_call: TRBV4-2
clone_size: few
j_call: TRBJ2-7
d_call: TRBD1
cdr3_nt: TGTGCCAGCAGCCTGCAAGTTGGGACAGGGGCCACTCACTCCTACGAGCAGTACTTC
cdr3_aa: CASSLQVGTGATHSYEQYF

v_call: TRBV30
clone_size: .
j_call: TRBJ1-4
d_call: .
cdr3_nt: TGTGCCTGGAGTCAACAAATTGCAACTAATGAAAAACTGTTTTTT
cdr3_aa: CAWSQQIATNEKLFF

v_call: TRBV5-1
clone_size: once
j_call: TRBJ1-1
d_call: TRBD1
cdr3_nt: TGCGCCAGCAGCTGGGACAGGCGTCTGAACACTGAAGCTTTCTTT
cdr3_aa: CASSWDRRLNTEAFF

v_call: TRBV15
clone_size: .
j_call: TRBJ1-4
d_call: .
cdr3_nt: TGTGCCACCAGACTCGGGGGTGAAAAACTGTTTTTT
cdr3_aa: CATRLGGEKLFF

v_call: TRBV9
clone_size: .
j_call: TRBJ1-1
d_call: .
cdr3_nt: TGTGCCAGCAGCGTACAGGCAGTCGGCACTGAAGCTTTCTTT
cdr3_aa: CASSVQAVGTEAFF

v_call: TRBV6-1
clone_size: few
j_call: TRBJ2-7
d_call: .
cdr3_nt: TGTGCCAGCAGTGAAGAACCTGAGTACGAGCAGTACTTC
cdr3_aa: CASSEEPEYEQYF

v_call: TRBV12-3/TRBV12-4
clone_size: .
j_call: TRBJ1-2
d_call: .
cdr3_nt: TGTGCCAGCAGTCGGACAGACTATGGCTACACCTTC
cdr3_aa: CASSRTDYGYTF

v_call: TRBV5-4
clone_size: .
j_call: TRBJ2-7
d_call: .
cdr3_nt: TGTGCCAGCAACCCACCCGGGACTGTCAATACAAACTACACCTACGAGCAGTACTTC
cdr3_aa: CASNPPGTVNTNYTYEQYF

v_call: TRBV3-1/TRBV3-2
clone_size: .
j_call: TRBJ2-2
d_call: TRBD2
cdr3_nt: TGTGCCAGCAGCCAAGGGCTAGCGGGAGGGGCCGGGGAGCTGTTTTTT
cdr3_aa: CASSQGLAGGAGELFF

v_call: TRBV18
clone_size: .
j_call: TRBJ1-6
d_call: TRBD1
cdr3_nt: TGTGCCAGCTCACAGGACAGGCCGGGGTCACCCCTCCACTTT
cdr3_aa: CASSQDRPGSPLHF

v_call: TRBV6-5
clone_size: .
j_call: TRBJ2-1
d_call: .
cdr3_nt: TGTGCCAGCAGTTCCGGACTTGGATACAATGAGCAGTTCTTC
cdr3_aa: CASSSGLGYNEQFF

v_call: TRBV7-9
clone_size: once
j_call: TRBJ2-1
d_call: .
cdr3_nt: TGTGCCAGCAGCTTATACAGCTATGAGCAGTTCTTC
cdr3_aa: CASSLYSYEQFF

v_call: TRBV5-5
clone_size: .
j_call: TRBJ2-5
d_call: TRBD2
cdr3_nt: TGTGCCAGCAGCTACACCGGGACTAGCGGAGAGACCCAGTACTTC
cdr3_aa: CASSYTGTSGETQYF

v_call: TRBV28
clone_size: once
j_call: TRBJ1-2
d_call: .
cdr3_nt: TGTGCCAGCAACCTCCCTGGGGGGGGATTTTATGGCTACACCTTC
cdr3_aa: CASNLPGGGFYGYTF

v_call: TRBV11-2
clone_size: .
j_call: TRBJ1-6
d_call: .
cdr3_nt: TGTGCCAGCAGCTTCCCGGGGACAATCGAGAATTCACCCCTCCACTTT
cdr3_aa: CASSFPGTIENSPLHF

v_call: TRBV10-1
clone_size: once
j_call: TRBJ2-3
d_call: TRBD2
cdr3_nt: TGCGCCAGCAGTCGCGGGAGGGGAGATACGCAGTATTTT
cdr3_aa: CASSRGRGDTQYF

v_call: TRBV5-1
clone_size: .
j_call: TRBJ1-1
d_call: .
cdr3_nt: TGCGCCAGCAGCTTGCAGGGATTAAGTTCTGAAGCTTTCTTT
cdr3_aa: CASSLQGLSSEAFF

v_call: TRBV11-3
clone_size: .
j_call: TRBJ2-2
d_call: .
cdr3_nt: TGTGCCAGCAGCCCAGGACAGACCAACACCGGGGAGCTGTTTTTT
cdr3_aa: CASSPGQTNTGELFF

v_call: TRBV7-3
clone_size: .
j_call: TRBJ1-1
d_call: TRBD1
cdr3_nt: TGTGCCAGCAGCTTAGGACAGGGAAGCTCTGAAGCTTTCTTT
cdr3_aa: CASSLGQGSSEAFF

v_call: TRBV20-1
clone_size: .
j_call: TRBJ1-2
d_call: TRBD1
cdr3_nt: TGCAGTGCTAGTGGGGACAGGGTCGGGGTTAGAGGCTACACCTTC
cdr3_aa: CSASGDRVGVRGYTF

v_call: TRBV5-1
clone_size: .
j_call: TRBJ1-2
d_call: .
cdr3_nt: TGCGCCAGCAGCTTGGCACCCGACAATAACTATGGCTACACCTTC
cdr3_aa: CASSLAPDNNYGYTF

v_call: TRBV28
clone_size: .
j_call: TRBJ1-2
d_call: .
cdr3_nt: TGTGCCAGCAGCCCCACCCCAGGGGCTTATGGCTACACCTTC
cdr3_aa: CASSPTPGAYGYTF